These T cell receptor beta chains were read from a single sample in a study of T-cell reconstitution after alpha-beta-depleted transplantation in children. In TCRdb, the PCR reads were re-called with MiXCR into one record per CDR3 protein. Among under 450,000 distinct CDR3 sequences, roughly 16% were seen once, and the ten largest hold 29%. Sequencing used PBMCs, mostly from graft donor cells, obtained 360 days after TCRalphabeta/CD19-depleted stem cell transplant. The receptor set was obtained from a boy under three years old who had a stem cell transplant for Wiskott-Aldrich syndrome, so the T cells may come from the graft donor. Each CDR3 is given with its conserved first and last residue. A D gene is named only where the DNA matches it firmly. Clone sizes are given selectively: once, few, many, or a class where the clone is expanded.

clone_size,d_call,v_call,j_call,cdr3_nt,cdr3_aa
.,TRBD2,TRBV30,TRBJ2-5,TGTGCCTGGAGTACCGGGACTAGCGTGGAGACCCAGTACTTC,CAWSTGTSVETQYF
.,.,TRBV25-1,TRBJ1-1,TGTGCCAGCAGTGAATTCGGGGCAGGGGTAGCTTTCTTT,CASSEFGAGVAFF
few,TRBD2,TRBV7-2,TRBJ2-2,TGTGCCAGCAGCTTAGCGCGGGGACTAGCGAACACCGGGGAGCTGTTTTTT,CASSLARGLANTGELFF
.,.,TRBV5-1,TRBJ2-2,TGCGCCAGCAGTGTGCTGAGCACCGGGGAGCTGTTTTTT,CASSVLSTGELFF
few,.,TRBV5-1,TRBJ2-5,TGCGCCAGCAGCTCCCACAAATTCGCGAAGGGAGAGACCCAGTACTTC,CASSSHKFAKGETQYF
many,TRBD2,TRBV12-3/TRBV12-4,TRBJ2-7,TGTGCCAGCAGACCTAGCGGGGGGGCGTACGAGCAGTACTTC,CASRPSGGAYEQYF
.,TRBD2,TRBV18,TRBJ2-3,TGTGCCAGCTCACCGCTAGCGGACACAGATACGCAGTATTTT,CASSPLADTDTQYF
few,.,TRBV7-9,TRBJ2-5,TGTGCCAGCAGCTCCACACAGGGCCAAGAGACCCAGTACTTC,CASSSTQGQETQYF
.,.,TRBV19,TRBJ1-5,TGTGCCAGTAGTATTAAGACGGGTAATCAGCCCCAGCATTTT,CASSIKTGNQPQHF
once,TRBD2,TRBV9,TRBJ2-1,TGTGCCAGCAGCGAGATGAGGCTAGCGGGAGCGCGTTCCAATGAGCAGTTCTTC,CASSEMRLAGARSNEQFF
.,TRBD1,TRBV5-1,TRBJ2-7,TGCGCCAGTCCGGGACAGGCCTTCTACGAGCAGTACTTC,CASPGQAFYEQYF
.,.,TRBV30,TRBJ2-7,TGTGCCTGGGGACTGGACGGGATCTACGAGCAGTACTTC,CAWGLDGIYEQYF
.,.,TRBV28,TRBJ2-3,TGTGCCAGCAGTTGGAGTATGGGTACAGATACGCAGTATTTT,CASSWSMGTDTQYF
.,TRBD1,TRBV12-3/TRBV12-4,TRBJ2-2,TGTGCCAGCAGTTTATTATTAGGGGGCATTGGCACCGGGGAGCTGTTTTTT,CASSLLLGGIGTGELFF
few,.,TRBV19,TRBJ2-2,TGTGCCAGTAAGGTCGCGAACACCGGGGAGCTGTTTTTT,CASKVANTGELFF
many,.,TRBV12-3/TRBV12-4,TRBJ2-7,TGTGCCAGCAGTTTAACCCGTGGGGAGCAGTACTTC,CASSLTRGEQYF
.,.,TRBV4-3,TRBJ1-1,TGCGCCAGCAGCTGGACCGGGGGGCGAGACACTGAAGCTTTCTTT,CASSWTGGRDTEAFF
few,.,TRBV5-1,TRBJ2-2,TGCGCCAGCAGCTTGGCCGGGACAACGAACACCGGGGAGCTGTTTTTT,CASSLAGTTNTGELFF
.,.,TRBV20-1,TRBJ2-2,TGCAGTGCTAGACTGTCCTTTTTCGGGGAGCTGTTTTTT,CSARLSFFGELFF
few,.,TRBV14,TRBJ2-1,TGTGCCAGCAGCCCCCAACCCCTAAATGAGCAGTTCTTC,CASSPQPLNEQFF
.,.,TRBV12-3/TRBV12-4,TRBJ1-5,TGTGCCAGCAGTTTCCGCATGGGGGAAGATAGCAATCAGCCCCAGCATTTT,CASSFRMGEDSNQPQHF
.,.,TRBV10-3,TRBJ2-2,TGTGCCATCAAGGGAGACCCGAACACCGGGGAGCTGTTTTTT,CAIKGDPNTGELFF
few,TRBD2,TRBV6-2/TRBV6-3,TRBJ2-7,TGTGCCAGCAGACCCAGGACAGGGGTCCTGCTAGCGGGGGGACACCTCTACGAGCAGTACTTC,CASRPRTGVLLAGGHLYEQYF
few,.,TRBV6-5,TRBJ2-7,TGTGCCAGCAGTTACTTGAAAGGAGAGCAGTACTTC,CASSYLKGEQYF
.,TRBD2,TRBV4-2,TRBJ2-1,TGTGCCATCAGCCTGGGACTAGCGGGAGCCCTCACCTACAATGAGCAGTTCTTC,CAISLGLAGALTYNEQFF
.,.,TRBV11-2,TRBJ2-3,TGTGCCAGCAGCCAAAGGCGGCTAGCGAGCACAGATACGCAGTATTTT,CASSQRRLASTDTQYF
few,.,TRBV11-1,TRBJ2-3,TGTGCCAGCAGCTTAGGGAGTACAAAAACTCCTAGCACAGATACGCAGTATTTT,CASSLGSTKTPSTDTQYF
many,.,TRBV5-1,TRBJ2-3,TGCGCCAGCAGCGAAACAGATACGCAGTATTTT,CASSETDTQYF
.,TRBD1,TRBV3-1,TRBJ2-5,TGTGCCAGCAGCCAAGAACGACAGGGGTTGAAGACCCAGTACTTC,CASSQERQGLKTQYF
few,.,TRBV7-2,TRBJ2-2,TGTGCCAGCACCCGGACTGCGAACACCGGGGAGCTGTTTTTT,CASTRTANTGELFF
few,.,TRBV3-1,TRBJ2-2,TGTGCCAGCAGCCAAGCCAGGGGCTACACCGGGGAGCTGTTTTTT,CASSQARGYTGELFF
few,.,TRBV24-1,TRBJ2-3,TGTGCCACCAGTGACAGGGTTTTCACAGATACGCAGTATTTT,CATSDRVFTDTQYF
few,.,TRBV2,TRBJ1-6,TGTGCCAGCAATGATCCTACTCGGTATAATTCACCCCTCCACTTT,CASNDPTRYNSPLHF
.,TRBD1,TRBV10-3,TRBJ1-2,TGTGCCGCGACAGGGGGCCCCCCTTATGGCTACACCTTC,CAATGGPPYGYTF
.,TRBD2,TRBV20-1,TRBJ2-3,TGCTGTGCTAGAGAAGGGCGCGGGAGGATACGACACGATACGCAGTATTTT,CCAREGRGRIRHDTQYF
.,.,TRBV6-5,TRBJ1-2,TGTGCCAGCAGTTCGGACGGACGGATCAACTATGGCTACACCTTC,CASSSDGRINYGYTF
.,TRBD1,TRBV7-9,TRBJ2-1,TGTGCCAGCAGCTTGAGGGGGCGCGAGGACTATGAGCAGTTCTTC,CASSLRGREDYEQFF
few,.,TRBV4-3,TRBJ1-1,TGCGCCAGCAGCCCAGGGATATTTTACACTGAAGCTTTCTTT,CASSPGIFYTEAFF
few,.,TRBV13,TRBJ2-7,TGTGCCAGCAGCTTGGGCGACAGGGAGGACGAGCAGTACTTC,CASSLGDREDEQYF
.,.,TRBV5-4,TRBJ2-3,TGTGCCAGCAGCTTGAGCCCCCTAGCGAGCCATGGGACAACAGATACGCAGTATTTT,CASSLSPLASHGTTDTQYF
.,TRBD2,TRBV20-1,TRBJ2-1,TGCAGTGCTCGGGGGGGTGGTGAGCAGTTCTTC,CSARGGGEQFF
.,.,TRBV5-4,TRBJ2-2,TGTGCCAGCAGGAATAGAACCGGGGAGCTGTTTTTT,CASRNRTGELFF
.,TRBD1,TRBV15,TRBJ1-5,TGTGCCACCAGCAGAGATCGAGGGGGCAGTCAGCCCCAGCATTTT,CATSRDRGGSQPQHF
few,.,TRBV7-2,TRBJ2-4,TGTGCCAGCAGCTTAGGCCCGGGACTAGCCAAAAACATTCAGTACTTC,CASSLGPGLAKNIQYF